This T cell receptor (beta chain) is from a study of a mutant IDH1 vaccine in newly diagnosed glioma. On the study more broadly: Patients, over weeks 1, 3, 5, 7, 11, 15, 19 and 23, received a total of eight vaccinations.

J lost 1 base, V lost 5 bases, and 5 bases had no gene match. CDR1 is MNHEY and CDR2 is SMNVEV in the germline V gene (reference sequence). The length of the CDR3 is 16 residues. Time point here: week 11, during vaccination. What each vaccine dose contained was 300 ug of mutant IDH1 20-mer peptide, accompanied by topical imiquimod. Using immunoSEQ multiplex PCR, the repertoire was profiled, and TCRdb retains in-frame clones only, with some absent. The sample contains tens of thousands of clones, under 80% of which appear only once. Note on this clone: The antigen is unknown.

The TCR sequence derives from a man aged 25-45 years with glioma. The chain combines TRBV27 with TRBJ1-6, with 7 positions matching TRBD1. The input for sequencing was PBMCs, taken from a glioma patient whose treatment included an IDH1 peptide vaccine. CDR3 sequence (DNA): TGTGCCAGCAGTCTGACAGGGAGATCCTATAATTCACCCCTCCACTTT. The encoded protein is CASSLTGRSYNSPLHF.